Reported below is one T cell receptor (beta chain). This sample is part of a study of siplizumab effects on memory and regulatory T cells. Assay: immunoSEQ multiplex PCR; the TCRdb copy retains only in-frame clones and omits some. The table shows some 97,000 clones, with about 91% occurring only once. The TCR sequence derives from a human donor in good health. The specimen sequenced was CD4+ T cells sorted from blood.

The CDR3 DNA follows: TGTGCCAGCAGCTATTACCTATTTAGGTCCTACAATGAGCAGTTCTTC. It translates to CASSYYLFRSYNEQFF. V usage is TRBV13 and J usage is TRBJ2-1, with unresolved D. Germline V gene lookup returns CDR1 PRHDT and CDR2 FYEKMQ (reference sequence). The V gene lost 4 bases and the J gene lost 1 base, with 14 bases spanning the gap. The CDR3 runs to 16 residues.